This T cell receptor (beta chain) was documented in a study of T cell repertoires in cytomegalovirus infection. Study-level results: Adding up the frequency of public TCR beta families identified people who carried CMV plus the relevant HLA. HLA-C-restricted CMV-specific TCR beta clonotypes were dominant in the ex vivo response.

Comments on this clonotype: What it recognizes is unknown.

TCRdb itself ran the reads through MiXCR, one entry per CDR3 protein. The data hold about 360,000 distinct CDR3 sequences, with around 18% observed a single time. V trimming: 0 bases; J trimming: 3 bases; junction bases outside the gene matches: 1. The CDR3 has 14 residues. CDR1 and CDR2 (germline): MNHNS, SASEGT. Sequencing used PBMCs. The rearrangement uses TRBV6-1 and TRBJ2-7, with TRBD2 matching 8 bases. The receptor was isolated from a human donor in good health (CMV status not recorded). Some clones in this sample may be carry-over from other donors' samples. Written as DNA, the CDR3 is TGTGCCAGCAGTGAAGCGGCGGGGGGCTACGAGCAGTACTTC. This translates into CASSEAAGGYEQYF.